This TCR beta chain was obtained from a study of T cells in pancreatic ductal adenocarcinoma. Overall study findings and caveats: Tumor and blood clonality did not differ significantly, about 0.11 versus 0.072.

With regard to this clone: Its antigen remains unknown.

The V end was cut by 4 bases, the J end by 2 bases, with 13 bases between. Germline CDR1 reads SGHTA; CDR2 reads FQGNSA. The CDR3 sequence is 15 residues long. No neoadjuvant therapy was given to the selected pancreatic ductal adenocarcinoma patients before their surgery. The data were produced by immunoSEQ multiplex PCR, yet TCRdb's version contains in-frame clones alone and is incomplete. The sample lists tens of thousands of clones; around nine tenths were seen once. The chain uses TRBV7-2 and TRBJ2-3, with D perhaps TRBD1 (5 bases). This TCR was sampled from a human donor with pancreatic ductal adenocarcinoma. The material sequenced was PBMCs. For the CDR3, the DNA is TGTGCCAGCAGCTCCACTGACAGCGACACAGATACGCAGTATTTT. Its translation: CASSSTDSDTDTQYF. The full variable domain, with the rest looked up from reference TRBV7-2 and TRBJ2-3, is GAGVSQSPSNKVTEKGKDVELRCDPISGHTALYWYRQSLGQGLEFLIYFQGNSAPDKSGLPSDRFSAERTGGSVSTLTIQRTQQEDSAVYLCASSSTDSDTDTQYFGPGTRLTVL.